These T cell receptor beta chains were read from a single sample in a study of blood T cell repertoires in COVID-19. Assay used: immunoSEQ multiplex PCR; TCRdb lists only in-frame clones, some missing. The table records about 220,000 clones, 82% of them present only once. The sequencing sample was made of PBMCs or T cells enriched from blood (not recorded which). The receptors derive from a woman in her sixties or seventies who had recovered from COVID-19. CDR3s include the opening cysteine and the closing phenylalanine or tryptophan.

v_gene: TRBV7-2
j_gene: TRBJ2-7
CDR3aa: CASSPRSGGFTYEQYF

v_gene: TRBV19
j_gene: TRBJ1-2
CDR3aa: CASKRQGAENYGYTF

v_gene: TRBV12-3/TRBV12-4
j_gene: TRBJ1-5
CDR3aa: CASSRGKEPQHF

v_gene: TRBV5-6
j_gene: TRBJ1-6
CDR3aa: CASSLGDRDNSPLHF

v_gene: TRBV5-1
j_gene: TRBJ2-2
CDR3aa: CASSFSELTGELFF

v_gene: TRBV4-2
j_gene: TRBJ2-3
CDR3aa: CASSRMGGGGADTQYF

v_gene: TRBV7-2
j_gene: TRBJ1-4
CDR3aa: CASSLGGEANEKLFF

v_gene: TRBV11-3
j_gene: TRBJ1-1
CDR3aa: CASSKQGTEAFF

v_gene: TRBV6-5
j_gene: TRBJ1-4
CDR3aa: CASSRQRKWEKLFF

v_gene: TRBV19
j_gene: TRBJ1-5
CDR3aa: CASRLDRDNQPQHF

v_gene: TRBV19
j_gene: TRBJ1-2
CDR3aa: CASLLDGQRYYGYTF

v_gene: TRBV3-1/TRBV3-2
j_gene: TRBJ1-6
CDR3aa: CASSQIDRSYDSPLHF

v_gene: TRBV27
j_gene: TRBJ2-1
CDR3aa: CASQGGLYNEQFF

v_gene: TRBV2
j_gene: TRBJ1-6
CDR3aa: CASMATNNNSPLHF

v_gene: TRBV5-4
j_gene: TRBJ2-3
CDR3aa: CASSLGTGVGDTQYF

v_gene: TRBV7-8
j_gene: TRBJ1-6
CDR3aa: CASSLQVRSANSPLHF

v_gene: TRBV7-9
j_gene: TRBJ1-2
CDR3aa: CASSPSTNYGYTF

v_gene: TRBV11-2
j_gene: TRBJ2-3
CDR3aa: CASSLVGTGAADTQYF

v_gene: TRBV10-3
j_gene: TRBJ2-5
CDR3aa: CAISEAARDQTQYF

v_gene: TRBV5-1
j_gene: TRBJ1-2
CDR3aa: CASSSPDRVGYTF

v_gene: TRBV5-1
j_gene: TRBJ2-5
CDR3aa: CASSWTSGQETQYF

v_gene: TRBV5-5
j_gene: TRBJ1-4
CDR3aa: CASSYGQGWEKLFF

v_gene: TRBV7-2
j_gene: TRBJ1-5
CDR3aa: CASSLVGQVPNQPQHF

v_gene: TRBV6-5
j_gene: TRBJ2-7
CDR3aa: CASSYSLAVYEQYF

v_gene: TRBV6-5
j_gene: TRBJ2-3
CDR3aa: CASIHMAGGDTQYF

v_gene: TRBV3-1/TRBV3-2
j_gene: TRBJ2-4
CDR3aa: CASSQQTGTPVERYF

v_gene: TRBV5-6
j_gene: TRBJ1-1
CDR3aa: CASSRTGTFGEAFF

v_gene: TRBV20-1
j_gene: TRBJ1-1
CDR3aa: CSASPVLNTEAFF

v_gene: TRBV9
j_gene: TRBJ2-5
CDR3aa: CASSEGTGGYQETQYF

v_gene: TRBV19
j_gene: TRBJ1-3
CDR3aa: CASSISYSGNTIYF